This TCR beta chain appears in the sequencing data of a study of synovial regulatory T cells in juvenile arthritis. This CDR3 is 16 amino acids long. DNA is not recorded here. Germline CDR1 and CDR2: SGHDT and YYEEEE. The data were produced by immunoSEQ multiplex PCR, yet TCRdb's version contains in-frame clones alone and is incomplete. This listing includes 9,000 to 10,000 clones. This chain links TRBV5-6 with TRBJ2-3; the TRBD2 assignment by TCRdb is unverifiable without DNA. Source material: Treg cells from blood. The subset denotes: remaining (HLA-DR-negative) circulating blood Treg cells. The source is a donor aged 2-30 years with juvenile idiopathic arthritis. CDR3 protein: CASSLVSSGSKDTQYF.